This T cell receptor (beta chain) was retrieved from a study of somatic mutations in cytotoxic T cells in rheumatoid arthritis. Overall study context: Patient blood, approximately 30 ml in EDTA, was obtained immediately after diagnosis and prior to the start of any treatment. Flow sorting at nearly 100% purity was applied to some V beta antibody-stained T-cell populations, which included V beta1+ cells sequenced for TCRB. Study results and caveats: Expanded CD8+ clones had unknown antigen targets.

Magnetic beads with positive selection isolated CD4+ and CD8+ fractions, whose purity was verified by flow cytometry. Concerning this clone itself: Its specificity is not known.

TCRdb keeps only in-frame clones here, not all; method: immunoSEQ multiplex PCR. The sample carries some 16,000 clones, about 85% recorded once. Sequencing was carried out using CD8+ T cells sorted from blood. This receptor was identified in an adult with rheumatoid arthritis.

The CDR3 nucleotides are TGTGCCAGCAGTTACTCGGGAACCTCTAACTATGGCTACACCTTC. This translates into CASSYSGTSNYGYTF. V usage is TRBV6-5 and J usage is TRBJ1-2; D is uncertain. The CDR3 is 15 residues long. CDR1 is MNHEY, CDR2 SVGAGI, per germline. Between the trimmed V and J ends, which lost 0 bases and 0 bases, there was a span of 8 bases.